This T cell receptor beta chain appears in the sequencing data of a study of blood T cell repertoires in COVID-19. The CDR3 is 16 amino acids. The V and J ends lost 5 bases and 2 bases, in that order; junction bases with no gene match: 8. Per germline, CDR1 KGHSH and CDR2 LQKENI. Here immunoSEQ multiplex PCR was the method, and the copy in TCRdb shows in-frame clones only, minus some. The sample shows about 200,000 clones, roughly 82% of them seen only once. Sample: PBMCs or T cells enriched from blood (not recorded which). The gene calls are TRBV18 and TRBJ1-5; 8 positions match TRBD1. This sequence originates from a woman aged 60-75 years with acute COVID-19. The CDR3 bases are TGTGCCAGCTCATCACAGGGGGGAGGGCGCAATCAGCCCCAGCATTTT. It yields the protein CASSSQGGGRNQPQHF.